This T cell receptor beta chain came from a study of cytomegalovirus exposure and HLA in healthy donors. Whole-study context: Among the roughly 380 donors who were genotyped, roughly 86% fell in the genetic ancestry cluster that is associated with self-reported Caucasian donors.

Vbeta (60) and Jbeta (13) primers were used in the PCR. Sequencing was performed with immunoSEQ multiplex PCR; in TCRdb, only in-frame clones are kept and a portion is missing. The data contain around 150,000 clones, about 74% of them singletons. With 5 bases clipped from V and 2 bases from J, the junction kept 3 bases outside the gene matches. The V gene's germline CDR1 is SNHLY and CDR2 FYNNEI. This CDR3 contains 14 residues. The chain is built from TRBV2 and TRBJ1-5, with TRBD1 matching 7 bases. The receptor was isolated from a man in his forties in good health and CMV-seronegative. Material: PBMCs. CDR3 sequence: CASSPDRGNQPQHF. The CDR3, as DNA: TGTGCCAGCAGTCCAGACAGGGGCAATCAGCCCCAGCATTTT.